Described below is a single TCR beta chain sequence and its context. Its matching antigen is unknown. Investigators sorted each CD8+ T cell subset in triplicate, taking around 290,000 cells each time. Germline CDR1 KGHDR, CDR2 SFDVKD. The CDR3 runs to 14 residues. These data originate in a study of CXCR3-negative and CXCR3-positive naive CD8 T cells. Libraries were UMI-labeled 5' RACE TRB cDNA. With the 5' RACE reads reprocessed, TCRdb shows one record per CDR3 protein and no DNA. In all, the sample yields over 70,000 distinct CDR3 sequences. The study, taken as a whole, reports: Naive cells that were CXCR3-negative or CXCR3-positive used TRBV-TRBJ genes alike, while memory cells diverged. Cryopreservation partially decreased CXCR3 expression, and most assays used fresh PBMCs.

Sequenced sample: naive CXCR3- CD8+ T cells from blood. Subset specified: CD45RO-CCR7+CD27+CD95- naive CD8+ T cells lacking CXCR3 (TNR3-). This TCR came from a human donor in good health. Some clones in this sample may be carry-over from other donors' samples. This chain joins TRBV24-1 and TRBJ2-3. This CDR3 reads CATSDLQKGDTQYF.